These T cell receptor beta chains were read from a single sample in a study of CD8 T cells in ankylosing spondylitis. One entry per CDR3 protein, called by TCRdb with MiXCR from the 5' RACE reads. The table shows fewer than 400,000 distinct CDR3 sequences, with roughly 14% occurring only once. The specimen sequenced was blood, either unsorted or a sorted T cell fraction (not recorded which). Source of these receptors: a male donor with ankylosing spondylitis or in good health (not recorded which). Each CDR3 is given with its conserved first and last residue. The order of the fields is CDR3 DNA, CDR3 protein, D gene, clone size, J gene, V gene. A D gene is named only where the DNA matches it firmly. Size values are once, few and many counts, or a class for expanded clones, and some rows have none.

TGCAGCGTCCGAAAACCGGGACAGTTATACGAGCAGTACTTC CSVRKPGQLYEQYF TRBD1 few TRBJ2-7 TRBV29-1
TGCAGTGCTAGAGTGGCCGGGAACACCGGGGAGCTGTTTTTT CSARVAGNTGELFF . many TRBJ2-2 TRBV20-1
TGTGCCAGCACCTCCCCGGGGTCGCCTAGCACAGATACGCAGTATTTT CASTSPGSPSTDTQYF . . TRBJ2-3 TRBV7-9
TGTGCCAGCACCCCCCGGGTAGCGGGGTACAATGAGCAGTTCTTC CASTPRVAGYNEQFF TRBD2 . TRBJ2-1 TRBV12-3/TRBV12-4
TGTGCCATCACCCAGGGACAGGACACCGGGGAGCTGTTTTTT CAITQGQDTGELFF TRBD1 . TRBJ2-2 TRBV10-3
TGTGCCAGCAGCTTGGGGGCGGGGGCTAGCAATCAGCCCCAGCATTTT CASSLGAGASNQPQHF . few TRBJ1-5 TRBV5-6
TGTGCCAGTAGCCGGACAGGGGACATCGGCTCCTACAATGAGCAGTTCTTC CASSRTGDIGSYNEQFF TRBD1 . TRBJ2-1 TRBV19
TGTGCCAACGGAGAGATGTGGGAGCTGTTTTTT CANGEMWELFF . few TRBJ2-2 TRBV12-3/TRBV12-4
TGTGCCAGCAGCCAATCGGCCCAGTCACCCCTCCACTTT CASSQSAQSPLHF . many TRBJ1-6 TRBV3-1
TGTGCCAGCAGCCATTCCGGATTGAGCGGCTACACCTTC CASSHSGLSGYTF . few TRBJ1-2 TRBV3-1
TGTGCCAGCAGCGTAGGAGCTAGCGGGGGGTACCAAGAGACCCAGTACTTC CASSVGASGGYQETQYF TRBD2 . TRBJ2-5 TRBV9
TGTGCCAGCACCGGGAAGGGCCATTCAACAGATACGCAGTATTTT CASTGKGHSTDTQYF . few TRBJ2-3 TRBV9
TGTGCCAGCAGCGCCAACAGGGGTCTAGAGACCCAGTACTTC CASSANRGLETQYF TRBD1 . TRBJ2-5 TRBV27
TGTGCCACCAGCAGGCCCGGGACAGGGGCCTACGAGCAGTACTTC CATSRPGTGAYEQYF TRBD1 . TRBJ2-7 TRBV15
TGTGCCAGCAGCCAAGGTCCGAACAATGAGCAGTTCTTC CASSQGPNNEQFF . . TRBJ2-1 TRBV4-2
TGTGCCAGCAGCGCGGGACAGGGGCGTAGGACTGAAGCTTTCTTT CASSAGQGRRTEAFF TRBD1 many TRBJ1-1 TRBV5-6
TGTGCCAGCAGCGCTGGACAGGGACGCACAGATACGCAGTATTTT CASSAGQGRTDTQYF TRBD1 many TRBJ2-3 TRBV11-2
TGTGCCAGCAGCTTAACAGGGAAGGACGAGCAGTACTTC CASSLTGKDEQYF . . TRBJ2-7 TRBV11-1
TGTGCCAGCAGCCCGCTTAAAACTAGCGTCTACGAGCAGTACTTC CASSPLKTSVYEQYF TRBD2 few TRBJ2-7 TRBV11-2
TGTGCCACCAGTGACCCTGACAGTTCAGATACGCAGTATTTT CATSDPDSSDTQYF . many TRBJ2-3 TRBV24-1
TGCGCCAGCAGCCCTGGACAGTTATCCTACGAGCAGTACTTC CASSPGQLSYEQYF . few TRBJ2-7 TRBV4-1
TGTGCCAGCAGCCCGGGGACAGGGGAATCCACCGGGGAGCTGTTTTTT CASSPGTGESTGELFF TRBD1 few TRBJ2-2 TRBV4-2
TGCGCCAGCAGGGATACAGGGATTGATGGCTACACCTTC CASRDTGIDGYTF . . TRBJ1-2 TRBV5-1
TGTGCCAGCAGAAAAACCGGGACAGGGAACTATGGCTACACCTTC CASRKTGTGNYGYTF TRBD1 few TRBJ1-2 TRBV12-3/TRBV12-4
TGCAGCGTTTTCCCTTCTGGACGACGGGAGCAGTACTTC CSVFPSGRREQYF . . TRBJ2-7 TRBV29-1
TGTGCCAGCAAATCCCCCGGGGAGCTGTTTTTT CASKSPGELFF . . TRBJ2-2 TRBV6-5
TGCGCCAGCAGCCCACGGTTAGATACGCAGTATTTT CASSPRLDTQYF . . TRBJ2-3 TRBV5-1
TGCAGTGCTAGAAGGGCGGCAGGGTTACAGCCCCAGCATTTT CSARRAAGLQPQHF . few TRBJ1-5 TRBV20-1
TGTGCCAGCAGGGTAGCGGGAGGTACCTACTTCCAAGAGACCCAGTACTTC CASRVAGGTYFQETQYF TRBD2 few TRBJ2-5 TRBV6-1
TGCAGTGCTAGATTGGGACAGGGGCTGAACACTGAAGCTTTCTTT CSARLGQGLNTEAFF TRBD1 few TRBJ1-1 TRBV20-1
TGCGCCAGCAGCTCGGACAGCCGAGGATATTCACCCCTCCACTTT CASSSDSRGYSPLHF . . TRBJ1-6 TRBV5-1
TGTGCCAGCAGGGGCGGGGGGACCTCCTACGAGCAGTACTTC CASRGGGTSYEQYF TRBD2 few TRBJ2-7 TRBV3-1
TGTGCCAGCAGCCCGCGACAGGGGAAGGCTTTCTTT CASSPRQGKAFF TRBD1 . TRBJ1-1 TRBV7-8
TGTGCCATCAGTGGGGACAGTCAGAGCTCCTACGAGCAGTACTTC CAISGDSQSSYEQYF TRBD1 . TRBJ2-7 TRBV10-3
TGTGCCAGCAGTGAAGAGGGCGGGGGCAACCACAATGAGCAGTTCTTC CASSEEGGGNHNEQFF . . TRBJ2-1 TRBV2
TGCGCCAGCAGCCTGGACAGGGAAAGATCACCCCTCCACTTT CASSLDRERSPLHF TRBD1 few TRBJ1-6 TRBV5-1
TGTGCCATCAGTGACTCCCAGGGCAAAAACATTCAGTACTTC CAISDSQGKNIQYF . . TRBJ2-4 TRBV10-3
TGTGCCATCAGTGAGTCCAGTCGACTCAACACAGATACGCAGTATTTT CAISESSRLNTDTQYF . few TRBJ2-3 TRBV10-3
TGTGCCGCCCGGGAAGGGGGAGAGCAGTTCTTC CAAREGGEQFF . . TRBJ2-1 TRBV10-3
TGCAGTGCTCCAGGGATTTCGGGTTCACCCCTCCACTTT CSAPGISGSPLHF . few TRBJ1-6 TRBV20-1
TGTGCCAGCAGCTTACAGGGCAAAACCGAAGCTTTCTTT CASSLQGKTEAFF . . TRBJ1-1 TRBV7-9
TGTGCCAGCAGCTTAGACAGCCTACTCACAGATACGCAGTATTTT CASSLDSLLTDTQYF . . TRBJ2-3 TRBV11-2